The present TCR beta chain was sequenced within a study of blood T cell repertoires in COVID-19. Overall study context: The analysed material was cDNA or gDNA that came from T cells, B-cell-depleted T cells, or PBMCs.

Original data processing: Amplified reference gene primers provided the basis for estimating nucleated cell counts. This table comes from immunoSEQ multiplex PCR, and its TCRdb copy is limited to in-frame clones, with some not included. V, J and clone size reflect that table, while D and trimming were determined from the DNA. The table lists 110,000 or so clones, 81% of them singletons. Germline-derived CDR1 and CDR2 are LGHNT and FRNRAP. The CDR3 runs 18 residues. V was pared by 0 bases and J by 1 base, with 18 bases between. Source material: peripheral blood. The rearrangement uses TRBV12-5 and TRBJ1-2; D possibly corresponds to TRBD1 (6 bases). The TCR comes from a middle-aged man with acute or convalescent COVID-19. DNA for the CDR3: TGTGCTAGTGGTTTGGTACGGTTGGGGGGGGCCGATAACTATGGCTACACCTTC. This encodes CASGLVRLGGADNYGYTF. Supplemented by reference TRBV12-5 and TRBJ1-2, the full variable domain reads DARVTQTPRHKVTEMGQEVTMRCQPILGHNTVFWYRQTMMQGLELLAYFRNRAPLDDSGMPKDRFSAEMPDATLATLKIQPSEPRDSAVYFCASGLVRLGGADNYGYTFGSGTRLTVV.